This TCR beta chain was obtained from a study of shared clonotypes between healthy human individuals (dated by TCRdb to about 2020). With respect to the entire study: The cohort included a few men and a couple of women between 18 and 49 years of age. To increase sequencing depth and limit assay-specific biases, different laboratories used diverse techniques to prepare libraries and sequence TCR repertoires. For each donor, three plates each were used for CD4 naive and CD4 memory, two plates were used for CD8 naive, and one plate was used for CD8 memory. To estimate repertoire size and how much clonotypes are shared between individuals, the study performed deep sequencing of blood TCR repertoires from a handful of healthy adults. Each donor's leukapheresis produced roughly between about 0.9 and 9.5 billion PBMCs. The study at large found these results: The genetic and exposure-history diversity represented was limited by the small number of donors. Rarefaction of sorted-subset datasets indicated incomplete sequencing despite the large sequencing depth. Compared with non-shared clonotypes, the clonotypes found in all four sorted-subset donors had higher generation probabilities. Only blood was sampled, and tissue TCR repertoires likely differ from those in blood. Estimated clonotype richness was generally larger for naive than for memory subsets. Pairwise subsampling indicated that sequencing depth was expected to affect the degree of clonotype sharing among donors. When a few donors were compared, the shared fraction of clonotypes was roughly 4.8% for naive CD4, 3% to 4% for naive CD8, roughly 2.5% for memory CD4, and roughly 0.4% for memory CD8.

On this clone: The clone's antigen remains unknown. Nothing much larger sits one base from this clone, and base qualities are not available.

Using the deep immunoSEQ assay, TCR CDR3 regions were amplified from genomic DNA by multiplex PCR. Extracted genomic DNA from each cell subset was distributed evenly across all wells of several immunoSEQ 96-well plates, and each plate was treated as a replicate. For sorted subsets, each replicate PCR was loaded with around 200 ng genomic DNA, equivalent to 25,000 to 35,000 T cell genomes. The purified libraries were quantified using a Qubit 3.0 fluorometer, sized with a Bioanalyzer 2100, and then quantified again using the KAPA Library Quantification kit. Every immunoSEQ 96-well plate was sequenced on a dedicated single-read 150-cycle Illumina NextSeq 550 flow cell. As for the original processing: Because the immunoSEQ output included only junctional sequences and no quality scores, the filtering could not be the same as the filtering used for full-length reads. Sequences were annotated with PyIR, a Python wrapper for IgBLAST v1.9, and V/J genes and CDR3 were assigned using IMGT germline references. Reads were filtered out if the reads had weak V/J assignments (E-value above 1e-6), no CDR3, stop codons, out-of-frame junctions, or ambiguous translated residues. V3J clonotypes were defined as sequences sharing the same inferred V gene, J gene, and CDR3 amino acid sequence. To compute the percentage overlap between repertoires, the number of shared unique clonotypes was divided by the size of the smaller repertoire. RTK rarefaction, the Chao1 estimator, and Recon v2.1 estimates of unobserved clonotypes were used to assess repertoire richness. Generation probabilities were computed with OLGA for all TCRbeta clonotypes obtained by the gDNA method from several donors. TCRdb took over this immuneACCESS table, retaining in-frame rearrangements with V and J assigned. Such tables are incomplete; in checked studies, under half of the missing clones stem from an unresolved V gene, and the remainder is unexplained. V, J and clone size reflect that table, while D and trimming were determined from the DNA. The sample has roughly 650,000 clones on record, roughly 96% of them singletons. The ten largest clones represent about 0.12% of the sample.

CD8 naive samples consisted of CD45RO-negative cells that were positively selected for CCR7, yielding a CD45RA+CCR7+ population without TemRA cells. The donors were healthy, HIV-negative adults who had no recently reported acute infections or vaccinations. Every donor was a Caucasian adult living in Nashville, Tennessee, USA. Blood was obtained by leukapheresis, after which PBMCs were separated by Ficoll-Histopaque density gradient centrifugation and cryopreserved in liquid nitrogen vapor phase. Analytical flow cytometry was used to check the purity and quantity of every magnetically sorted T cell population. Genomic DNA was isolated from each sorted fraction and quantified by UV absorbance on a Nanodrop 2000c. The germline V and J ends show losses of 2 bases and 0 bases respectively, and no gene match explains 1 base of the junction. Measured from the cysteine to the phenylalanine, the CDR3 is 15 residues long. Only the CDR3 portion is preserved as DNA: 45 bases, with reading frame beginning at the first base. CDR1 and CDR2 (SGHTS, YDEGEE) derive from the germline V gene.

The clonotype comes from a woman in her thirties in good health. The sequence is built from TRBV5-8 and TRBJ2-3, with 9 middle bases fitting TRBD2. The sequenced material came from naive CD8+ T cells sorted from blood. The meaning of the sample's cell subset or site label: CD45RA+CCR7+. The CDR3 reads CASSFTSGSTDTQYF. The DNA sequence reads TGTGCCAGCAGCTTTACTAGCGGGAGCACAGATACGCAGTATTTT.